Below, one TCR beta chain is given with its context. Its antigen is currently not known. No base-level quality is on record; no much larger clone is a single base apart. CD8 naive samples were obtained by positive selection for CCR7 among CD45RO-negative cells, yielding a CD45RA+CCR7+ population from which TemRA cells were excluded. Donors were healthy HIV-negative adults with no recently reported acute infections or vaccinations. Only Caucasian adults living in Nashville, Tennessee, USA were represented among the donors. Blood was obtained by leukapheresis, after which PBMCs were separated by Ficoll-Histopaque density gradient centrifugation and cryopreserved in liquid nitrogen vapor phase. Analytical flow cytometry was used to check the purity and quantity of every magnetically sorted T cell population. From each sorted fraction, genomic DNA was isolated and quantified by UV absorbance on a Nanodrop 2000c.

TCR CDR3 regions were amplified from genomic DNA by multiplex PCR using the deep immunoSEQ assay. Genomic DNA extracted from each cell subset was distributed evenly over all wells of several immunoSEQ 96-well plates, and each plate served as one replicate. Each replicate PCR for sorted subsets received roughly 0.2 ug genomic DNA, equal to about 30,000 T cell genomes. The purified libraries were quantified using a Qubit 3.0 fluorometer, sized with a Bioanalyzer 2100, and then quantified again using the KAPA Library Quantification kit. Every immunoSEQ 96-well plate was sequenced on a dedicated single-read 150-cycle Illumina NextSeq 550 flow cell. Per the original workflow: Because the immunoSEQ output held only junctional sequences and lacked quality scores, the filtering could not match the filtering applied to full-length reads. Sequences were annotated with PyIR, a Python wrapper for IgBLAST v1.9, and V/J genes and CDR3 were assigned using IMGT germline references. Reads were filtered out if the reads had weak V/J assignments (E-value above 1e-6), no CDR3, stop codons, out-of-frame junctions, or ambiguous translated residues. V3J clonotypes were defined as sequences sharing an identical inferred V gene, J gene, and CDR3 amino acid sequence. To compute the percentage overlap between repertoires, the number of shared unique clonotypes was divided by the size of the smaller repertoire. Three approaches were used to assess repertoire richness: RTK rarefaction, the Chao1 estimator, and Recon v2.1 estimates of unobserved clonotypes. Generation probabilities for all TCRbeta clonotypes obtained by the gDNA method from several donors were computed using OLGA. Here the immuneACCESS table is served through TCRdb, limited to in-frame sequences with V and J called. Missing clones are a known gap in these copies; in checked studies unresolved V genes cover under half, and the rest lacks a known reason. V and J calls and clone size are given by that table; D and trimming were obtained from the DNA. The sample profile shows approximately 840,000 clones; roughly 96% of them were found once. Approximately 0.2% of the sample is held by the ten biggest clonotypes.

Deletion took 1 base off V and 0 bases off J, with a span of 10 bases between the germline ends. Its CDR3 holds 15 amino acids, cysteine through phenylalanine. Only the CDR3 DNA stays, 45 bases, in frame from base 1. Based on the germline V gene, the CDR1 and CDR2 sequences are SQVTM and ANQGSEA. The sample is drawn from a study of shared clonotypes between healthy human individuals (dated by TCRdb to 2018 to 2020). Regarding the study in general: The cohort included three men and a couple of women between 18 and 49 years of age. For each donor, CD4 naive and CD4 memory were each run on three plates, CD8 naive on two plates, and CD8 memory on one plate. To estimate repertoire size and how much clonotype sharing occurs between individuals, the study deeply sequenced the blood TCR repertoires of 5 or 6 healthy adults. To increase sequencing depth and limit assay-specific biases, different laboratories used diverse techniques to prepare libraries and sequence TCR repertoires. Between about 0.8 and 9 billion PBMCs per donor were obtained by leukapheresis.

The study at large found these results: Sampling was limited to blood, and TCR repertoires in tissue likely differ from TCR repertoires in blood. Across a few donors, about 5% of naive CD4, roughly 3.5% of naive CD8, under 2.5% of memory CD4, and under 0.45% of memory CD8 clonotypes were shared. The small number of donors limited the genetic and exposure-history diversity represented. Higher generation probabilities were observed for clonotypes shared by all four sorted-subset donors than for non-shared clonotypes. Pairwise subsampling indicated that sequencing depth was expected to affect the degree of clonotype sharing among donors. Incomplete sequencing was indicated by rarefaction of sorted-subset datasets, despite the large sequencing depth. Larger estimated clonotype richness was generally found for naive subsets than for memory subsets.

Sequenced input: naive CD8+ T cells sorted from blood. Sample cell subset or site, as interpreted from the label and publication: CD45RA+CCR7+. This TCR derives from a young man in good health. The rearranged chain carries TRBV29-1 and TRBJ2-1; the D gene is perhaps TRBD2, from 6 matching bases. Here is the DNA: TGCAGCGTTGAAGCGGGAGTGAACTCCTACAATGAGCAGTTCTTC. Its translation reads: CSVEAGVNSYNEQFF.